These 14 T cell receptor beta chains were sequenced from one sample in a study of post-analysis software for immune sequencing data. Study-level points and caveats: About five TRBV segments, including TRBV5-6, TRBV5-1 and TRBV20-1, were more frequent in patients than controls.

What these receptors recognize is not known. Unique molecular identifiers were present in the TCR beta cDNA libraries. TCRdb independently ran MiXCR on the PCR reads; one entry per CDR3 protein. The sample includes almost 700,000 distinct CDR3 sequences, more than 50% of them seen just once. Specimen: blood. The source is a girl aged 2-10 years with multiple sclerosis.

This chain links TRBV12-3 or TRBV12-4 with TRBJ1-1; TRBD1 is a possible D gene (6 bases). The germline V and J ends were trimmed by 5 bases and 6 bases, with 13 bases remaining between them. This CDR3 region has 13 residues. The DNA for the CDR3 is TGTGCCAGCAGTAAGACACAGGGCTCTGAAGCTTTCTTT. Translated: CASSKTQGSEAFF.

On this clonotype itself: A junction boundary mismatches the germline segment, possibly from a read error. The V and J genes are TRBV10-2 and TRBJ2-4; D is possibly TRBD2 (5 bases). Germline CDR1 is WSHSY and CDR2 is SAAADI. The CDR3 extends over 16 amino acids. The CDR3 DNA is TGCGCTAGCAGTGATAATGAGGGAGAGGCCAAAAACATTCAGTACTTC. Amino acids: CASSDNEGEAKNIQYF.

The rearrangement links TRBV29-1 to TRBJ2-3; the match to TRBD2 covers 12 bases. This CDR3 region has 14 residues. Germline lookup yields CDR1 SQVTM and CDR2 ANQGSEA. V shed 2 bases and J 5 bases; nucleotides not matched to a gene: 2. The CDR3 protein is CSVETSGRKDTQYF. In DNA, the CDR3 is TGCAGCGTTGAAACTAGCGGGAGGAAAGATACGCAGTATTTT.

The table lists this clonotype with a few counts. The CDR3 DNA is TGCAGTGCTAGTGAAGGGTGGAAGGCCGGGGAGCTGTTTTTT. Its protein is CSASEGWKAGELFF. This chain links TRBV20-1 with TRBJ2-2; D is unclear. V dropped 3 bases and J dropped 6 bases, with 14 bases sitting between them. CDR3 length equals 14 residues. CDR1 DFQATT and CDR2 SNEGSKA come from the germline V gene (reference sequence).

This chain uses TRBV7-9 with TRBJ2-5; 9 positions agree with TRBD2. Germline V gene data show CDR1 as SEHNR and CDR2 as FQNEAQ (reference sequence). The length of the CDR3 is 15 residues. V lost 5 bases to trimming and J lost 5 bases; unmatched junction nucleotides: 9. This chain's CDR3 is CASSIIAGVGETQYF. The CDR3 DNA reads TGTGCCAGCAGCATTATAGCGGGAGTCGGGGAGACCCAGTACTTC.

There are a few counts of this clonotype. The rearrangement joins TRBV6-2 or TRBV6-3 to TRBJ2-5; 8 bases agree with TRBD2. This CDR3 contains 13 residues. Trimming at V came to 5 bases and at J to 7 bases, leaving 6 bases not matched to a gene. Germline CDR1 and CDR2: MNHEY and SVGEGT. The CDR3 nucleotides are TGTGCCAGCAGTACCGCGGGGGGTGCGACCCAGTACTTC. This translates into CASSTAGGATQYF.

The gene calls are TRBV24-1 and TRBJ2-5, with unresolved D. Germline V CDR1 and CDR2: KGHDR, SFDVKD. The CDR3 has 10 residues. The ends were cut back, 8 bases at V and 5 bases at J, with 5 bases in the middle. The CDR3 nucleotides are TGTGCCACCATGCGGGAGACCCAGTACTTC. Translated, it gives CATMRETQYF.

This chain links TRBV6-1 with TRBJ2-7; D not resolved. V lost 1 base to trimming and J lost 4 bases, with 14 bases between them. This CDR3 region has 15 residues. CDR1 is MNHNS and CDR2 is SASEGT in the germline V gene. The CDR3 coding sequence is TGTGCCAGCAGTGAAGGGGCAGAGGTCCATTACGAGCAGTACTTC. Its translation is CASSEGAEVHYEQYF.

The chain combines TRBV7-2 with TRBJ2-3, with D possibly being TRBD2 (6 bases). Germline loops: CDR1 SGHTA, CDR2 FQGNSA. Deletions cut 2 bases from V and 1 base from J, with 19 bases between. The CDR3 contains 18 residues. CDR3 region: CASSLSVDYKPRTDTQYF. The CDR3 DNA is TGTGCCAGCAGCTTATCAGTGGACTACAAACCCCGCACAGATACGCAGTATTTT.

This clonotype was seen only once. CDR3 DNA sequence: TGCGCCAGCAGGGAGCGGGCCTGCGATGGCTACACCTTC. Its translation is CASRERACDGYTF. The chain has TRBV10-2 and TRBJ1-2; D call uncertain. The V and J ends lost 6 bases and 6 bases respectively, with 14 bases between them. CDR3 length equals 13 residues. The germline CDR1 and CDR2 sequences are WSHSY and SAAADI.

V and J are TRBV7-9 and TRBJ2-1; D is possibly TRBD1 (6 bases). The better agreement between TRBJ2-7 and the DNA end casts doubt on the J call. In germline, CDR1 is SEHNR, CDR2 FQNEAQ (reference sequence). The CDR3 spans 16 residues. CDR3 residues: CASSFSTGFYSHEQYF. The CDR3, as DNA: TGTGCCAGCAGCTTTTCAACAGGGTTTTATTCCCACGAGCAGTACTTC.

The chain joins TRBV12-3 or TRBV12-4 to TRBJ2-3, with D perhaps matching TRBD2 (6 bases). Between the trimmed V and J ends, which lost 5 bases and 4 bases, there was a span of 13 bases. CDR3 length: 14 amino acids. CDR3 coding DNA: TGTGCCAGCAGTCTGGCACCGGGAGCAGATACGCAGTATTTT. This gives the protein CASSLAPGADTQYF.

This chain connects TRBV7-9 to TRBJ1-2, with unresolved D. The CDR3 consists of 14 residues. V was shortened by 1 base and J by 5 bases, with 11 bases between the two germline ends. Germline lookup yields CDR1 SEHNR and CDR2 FQNEAQ (reference sequence). CDR3 nucleotides: TGTGCCAGCAGCTTAGTCGGGTCAGATTATGGCTACACCTTC. It translates to CASSLVGSDYGYTF. Full variable domain (rest looked up from reference TRBV7-9 and TRBJ1-2): DTGVSQNPRHKITKRGQNVTFRCDPISEHNRLYWYRQTLGQGPEFLTYFQNEAQLEKSRLLSDRFSAERPKGSFSTLEIQRTEQGDSAMYLCASSLVGSDYGYTFGSGTRLTVV.

The CDR3 nucleotides read TGCAGCGTTCGAGCGGGCTATCAAGAGACCCAGTACTTC. Translated, it gives CSVRAGYQETQYF. The chain recombines TRBV29-1 with TRBJ2-5; a possible D gene is TRBD2 (6 bases). The CDR3 has 13 residues. The V end lost 5 bases, the J end lost 2 bases, and 12 bases lay between the germline ends. Germline V lookup: CDR1 SQVTM, CDR2 ANQGSEA.